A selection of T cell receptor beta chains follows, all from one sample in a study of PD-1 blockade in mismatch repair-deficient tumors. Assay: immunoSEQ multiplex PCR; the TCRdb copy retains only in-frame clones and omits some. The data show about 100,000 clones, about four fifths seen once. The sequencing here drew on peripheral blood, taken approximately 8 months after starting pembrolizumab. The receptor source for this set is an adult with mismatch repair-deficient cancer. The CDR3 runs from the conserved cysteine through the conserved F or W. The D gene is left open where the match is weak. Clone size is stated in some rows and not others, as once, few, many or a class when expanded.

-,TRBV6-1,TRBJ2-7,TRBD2,CASRSAGGSYEQYF,TGTGCCAGCAGGTCAGCGGGAGGATCCTACGAGCAGTACTTC
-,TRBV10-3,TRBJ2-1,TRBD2,CAISEAASGNYNEQFF,TGTGCCATCAGTGAAGCGGCTAGCGGGAACTACAATGAGCAGTTCTTC
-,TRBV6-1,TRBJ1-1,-,CASSEDRAGGAEAFF,TGTGCCAGCAGTGAAGACCGGGCCGGTGGGGCTGAAGCTTTCTTT
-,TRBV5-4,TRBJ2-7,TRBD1,CASSYSWDRGYEQYF,TGTGCCAGCAGCTATTCGTGGGACAGGGGTTACGAGCAGTACTTC
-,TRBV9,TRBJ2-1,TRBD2,CASSAWTSGSGEQFF,TGTGCCAGCAGCGCTTGGACTAGCGGGAGTGGCGAGCAGTTCTTC
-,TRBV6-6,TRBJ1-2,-,CASTENRVGYGYTF,TGTGCCAGCACCGAGAACAGGGTCGGCTATGGCTACACCTTC
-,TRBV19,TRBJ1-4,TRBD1,CASSAPRTGANEKLFF,TGTGCCAGTAGCGCCCCCCGGACAGGGGCTAATGAAAAACTGTTTTTT
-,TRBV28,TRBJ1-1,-,CASSLIKGSEAFF,TGTGCCAGCAGTTTAATAAAAGGTTCCGAAGCTTTCTTT
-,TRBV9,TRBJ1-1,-,CASSVGGGNMNTEAFF,TGTGCCAGCAGCGTAGGAGGGGGGAACATGAACACTGAAGCTTTCTTT
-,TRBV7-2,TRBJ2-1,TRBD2,CASSLLAGANEQFF,TGTGCCAGCAGCTTATTAGCGGGAGCCAATGAGCAGTTCTTC
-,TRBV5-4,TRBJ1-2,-,CASSTRQPQNGYTF,TGTGCCAGCAGCACCCGACAGCCACAGAATGGCTACACCTTC
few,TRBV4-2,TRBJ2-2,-,CASSQSSTGELFF,TGTGCCAGCAGCCAATCTAGCACCGGGGAGCTGTTTTTT
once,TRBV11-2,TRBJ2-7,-,CASSFGTAYEQYF,TGTGCCAGCAGCTTTGGTACGGCCTACGAGCAGTACTTC
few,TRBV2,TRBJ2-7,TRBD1,CASREPGQGSREQYF,TGTGCCAGCAGGGAACCGGGACAGGGCTCTCGCGAGCAGTACTTC
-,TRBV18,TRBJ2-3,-,CASSPLSTSTDTQYF,TGTGCCAGCTCACCACTGTCAACAAGCACAGATACGCAGTATTTT